This T cell receptor (beta chain) was profiled in a study of T cell repertoires in cytomegalovirus infection. Turning to the study itself: Through public TCR beta signatures, both CMV infection and matching HLA type were indicated.

CDR3 size: 16 residues. Trimming removed 4 bases at V and 10 bases at J, with 20 bases between. Germline-derived CDR1 and CDR2 are SEHNR and FQNEAQ (reference sequence). One entry per CDR3 protein results from TCRdb running MiXCR on the reads. The repertoire includes some 940,000 distinct CDR3 sequences, 31% of them detected once, and around 15% sits in the top ten. Turning to this clonotype: Its antigen is unidentified.

The TCR comes from a human donor in good health (CMV status not recorded). Some clones in this sample may be carry-over from other donors' samples. The starting material was cultured CD8+ T cells from PBMCs, obtained from culture after CMV antigen stimulation. V is TRBV7-9 and J is TRBJ1-6, with D possibly matching TRBD1 (5 bases). DNA for the CDR3: TGTGCCAGCAGCTCGTCTTTGGGGGAAACTCACTCACCCCTCCACTTT. Its translation is CASSSSLGETHSPLHF. Combining the CDR3 with reference TRBV7-9 and TRBJ1-6 gives the whole variable domain DTGVSQNPRHKITKRGQNVTFRCDPISEHNRLYWYRQTLGQGPEFLTYFQNEAQLEKSRLLSDRFSAERPKGSFSTLEIQRTEQGDSAMYLCASSSSLGETHSPLHFGNGTRLTVT.